The 7 T cell receptor beta chains below come from one sample, sequenced in a study of blood T cell repertoires in COVID-19. The data were produced by immunoSEQ multiplex PCR, yet TCRdb's version contains in-frame clones alone and is incomplete. Here the sample spans over 200,000 clones, nearly 90% being singletons. Material: PBMCs or T cells enriched from blood (not recorded which). Source of these receptors: a man aged 25 to 40 who had recovered from COVID-19.

This clone has only one observation. The CDR3 loop is CASSLGLQNNSPLHF. The CDR3 DNA sequence: TGTGCCAGCAGCTTAGGCTTACAGAATAATTCACCCCTCCACTTT. The chain combines TRBV7-2 with TRBJ1-6; D gene uncertain. The CDR3 runs 15 residues. The germline V gene has CDR1 SGHTA and CDR2 FQGNSA. Trimming shortened V by 1 base and J by 5 bases, and 9 bases separated the two germline ends.

This clone was picked up a small number of times. J is TRBJ1-5 and V is TRBV28, with 9 bases fitting TRBD1. The germline CDR1 and CDR2 sequences are MDHEN and SYDVKM. The CDR3 extends over 15 amino acids. V shed 6 bases and J 7 bases; nucleotides not matched to a gene: 10. The CDR3 protein is CASREGQGRRQPQHF. The DNA for the CDR3 is TGTGCCAGCAGGGAGGGACAGGGAAGGAGACAGCCCCAGCATTTT.

This clone was seen just once. The chain couples TRBV5-1 to TRBJ2-7; 12 nucleotides match TRBD2. Germline CDR1 reads SGHRS; CDR2 reads YFSETQ. V was pared by 4 bases and J by 0 bases, with 2 bases of the junction left unmatched. The CDR3 length is 15 residues. The DNA of the CDR3 is TGCGCCAGCAGCGAGACTAGCGGGAGCTCCTACGAGCAGTACTTC. Amino acid sequence: CASSETSGSSYEQYF.

This clone was counted a single time. V and J are TRBV7-9 and TRBJ2-1; 11 bases align to TRBD2. The J segment lost 10 bases and the V segment lost 4 bases, leaving 12 bases of the junction unmatched. The CDR3 spans 16 residues. Germline V CDR1 and CDR2: SEHNR, FQNEAQ (reference sequence). The CDR3 bases are TGTGCCAGCAGCTCCGCTACTAGCGGGAGAAGGAGCGAGCAGTTCTTC. It is translated as CASSSATSGRRSEQFF.

This clone was counted only a few times. The chain links TRBV7-8 to TRBJ1-6; no firm D call. Per germline, CDR1 SGHVS and CDR2 FQNEAQ. Trimming took 6 bases from V and 6 from J, leaving 15 bases between them. The CDR3 length is 15 residues. This CDR3 reads CASRLALAFNSPLHF. CDR3 in DNA: TGTGCCAGCAGATTGGCCCTGGCATTTAATTCACCCCTCCACTTT.

About this clone itself: The identical CDR3 is also encoded by other nucleotide sequences in the sample. The chain links TRBV30 to TRBJ1-6; 9 bases align to TRBD1. V shed 5 bases, J shed 7 bases, and the junction held 3 bases outside the gene matches. This CDR3 contains 13 residues. Germline CDR1 reads GTSNPN; CDR2 reads SVGIG (reference sequence). The CDR3 loop is CAWGQGYNSPLHF. Here the CDR3 DNA reads TGTGCCTGGGGACAGGGGTACAATTCACCCCTCCACTTT.

This clone has only one observation. The rearrangement uses TRBV27 and TRBJ2-3, with 8 bases identical to TRBD2. The CDR3 runs 15 residues. CDR1 is MNHEY and CDR2 is SMNVEV in the germline V gene (reference sequence). V lost 3 bases, J lost 4 bases, and 6 bases stayed unmatched. This chain's CDR3 is CASSFSGGAPDTQYF. As DNA, the CDR3 is TGTGCCAGCAGTTTTTCGGGGGGGGCCCCAGATACGCAGTATTTT.